This T cell receptor beta chain was sequenced for a study of cytomegalovirus exposure and HLA in healthy donors (dated by TCRdb to about 2017). Background on the whole study: In an earlier analysis of approximately 500 of the donors, 276 Gb of sequence data and just under 120 million unique TCR beta sequences from some 170 million T cells were reported. The study aimed to test whether cataloging public T cell receptors could reveal signatures of past pathogen exposure. Of the roughly 400 genotyped donors, about 80% fell in the genetic ancestry cluster associated with self-reported Caucasian donors. HLA typing covered class I and class II loci at four-digit resolution. A later analysis re-examined previously published TCR beta repertoires from 500 to 700 donors and added high-resolution HLA genotyping to investigate patterns of TCR occurrence. An earlier analysis of approximately 500 of the donors applied high-throughput TCR beta sequencing to assess whether each TCR beta V gene segment acted as functional or pseudogenic. The T cell repertoires of about 700 subjects were profiled by immunosequencing and related to cytomegalovirus serostatus. The later analysis used no new phenotypic data to find candidate immune exposures, relying instead on TCR beta sequences and their occurrence across donors. Every discovery cohort repertoire had been produced on one sequencing platform. To predict cytomegalovirus infection status, the study combined high-throughput TCR immunosequencing, statistical association of individual TCRs with disease status, and machine learning. The number of donors typed differed by locus, with about 629-630 for A, B, C, DRB1 and DQB1, about 500 for DQA1, nearly 610 for DPA1, and 400 to 490 for DPB1. Along with the approximately 600-subject first cohort, a separate validation cohort of over a hundred different subjects was used. A handful of DR-DQ haplotypes were handled as single units for association and clustering because linkage in the cohort was strong. About 280 gigabases of sequencing data and around 80 million unique TCR sequences made up an early release that covered roughly 670 HLA-typed donors. Alongside the repertoire data, information on donor age, sex, ethnicity and CMV serostatus was compiled. Among about 400 genotyped donors of the cohort, an average of around 220,000 unique TCR beta nucleotide sequences was sequenced per donor, of which 15% to 20% were non-productive. In a later genetic analysis, genome-wide SNP genotypes for about three fifths of the 666 donors were used, and that subset was treated as a discovery cohort.

The cohort consisted of 600 to 750 healthy bone marrow donors. All cohort members were sampled while nominally healthy, although unrecorded immune exposures were likely present. The donor tested CMV seronegative and was one of the 352 seronegative cohort members. Every donor gave a peripheral blood sample, and the peripheral blood mononuclear cells from that sample were used for TCR beta sequencing. Genomic DNA extraction from the blood cell samples was performed with the Qiagen DNeasy Blood Extraction Kit. About this clone itself: Its antigen remains unidentified. No base quality information exists; no much larger clone differs at one position.

Ends trimmed: V by 7 bases, J by 1 base; bases unmatched to a gene: 6. Reading the germline V gene gives CDR1 SQVTM and CDR2 ANQGSEA. The CDR3 runs 13 amino acids, cysteine and phenylalanine included. Only the CDR3 region is kept as DNA, spanning 39 bases read in frame from base 1. Here is what the overall study found, with its caveats: The cohort was sequenced for TCR beta chains only, and without alpha or paired-chain data the features that could be detected were limited. In a later analysis, the rate of TCR association differed among HLA loci, with DRB1 alleles having the most associated TCRs and HLA-C alleles having the fewest. Several of the top co-occurrence clusters appeared to be linked to parvovirus B19, influenza, CMV and Epstein-Barr virus, according to a later analysis. An earlier analysis of approximately 500 of the donors showed that most TCR beta V segments appeared in productive rearrangements either about 90% or about 30% of the time, which broadly matched IMGT annotations. V-gene and J-gene trimming of TCR beta chains was associated with a missense DCLRE1C variant in a later genetic analysis, and the association was replicated in an independent cohort. Strong co-occurrence of HLA alleles, especially DR and DQ, made assigning TCR associations to individual alleles difficult. Sequencing depth was assumed to be roughly uniform across donors in the presence/absence analyses, though that assumption may not hold. A group of highly shared sequence variants was considered likely to be a technical artifact of the sequencing pipeline. Some IMGT-functional V segments, including TRBV6-2 and TRBV6-3, could not be told apart with the 87-base-pair reads, so those segments were excluded. Cytomegalovirus status was reported to be diagnosed by the classifier with high specificity and sensitivity in both the original and validation cohorts. The study gave a list of 150 to 200 TCR beta chains associated with cytomegalovirus. Across donors, most TCR sequences were observed very rarely, whereas some public TCRs were present in many individuals. A further reported finding was that TCR beta sequences accurately predicted the HLA-A and HLA-B alleles for most subjects in the first cohort. HLA typing was unavailable for some donors at each locus, so association tests used only the typed subset. CMV serostatus was the only immune exposure information available for the cohort. In a later analysis, HLA-associated TCR beta chains showed more clonal expansion and lower generation probabilities than non-associated chains that were equally common. In a later analysis, around 17,000 TCR beta sequences were associated with specific HLA alleles at a false discovery rate of 0.05. The earlier analysis of 587 of the donors excluded some 16 rarely observed V segments, including chromosome 9 orphons, because counts were too low. A few of the identified cytomegalovirus-associated TCR beta chains were confirmed in vitro to be specific for cytomegalovirus antigens. A later genetic analysis reported fewer N-insertions in productive TCRs among donors in an Asian-associated ancestry cluster than the roughly 620-donor mean. According to the authors, the approach could potentially be generalized to other disease states and immunological phenotypes. Linkage disequilibrium might explain the correlated functional status among segregating V segments, but an unknown experimental factor could not be excluded. A later analysis found that most CMV-associated TCR beta chains appeared HLA-restricted, with HLA associations seemingly driven largely by CMV exposure.

The library was built by means of the immunoSEQ multiplex PCR assay. The multiplex PCR relied on a mix of 60 forward primers for TCR Vbeta segments and 13 reverse primers for TCR Jbeta segments. Amplification of the CDR3 region of rearranged TCR beta genes was performed with a multiplex PCR assay on genomic DNA. Amplified TCR beta libraries were sequenced as 87-base-pair reads on the Illumina HiSeq System. The authors processed their data as follows. A later analysis tallied roughly 76 million unique TCR beta chains across the 666 repertoires, and some 10 million of those chains were shared by two or more donors. A nearest-neighbor algorithm error-corrected the raw reads and collapsed the reads into unique sequences, merging closely related sequences to remove PCR and sequencing errors. V, D and J gene segments were assigned by aligning CDR3 sequences to IMGT reference sequences. For a sequence to be retained, a match of at least six nucleotides was required to both a V gene segment and a J gene segment. A rearrangement counted as productive if the CDR3 had no stop codons and remained in frame with V and J, and every other rearrangement counted as non-productive. Following IMGT convention, CDR3 was defined as the stretch from the second conserved V-encoded cysteine to the conserved J-encoded phenylalanine. The earlier analysis of some 600 of the donors excluded sequences that lacked an unambiguous match to a single V gene segment. In an earlier analysis of a few hundred of the donors, V segments were called functional above 56.7% productive rearrangements and were called segregating when the between-donor standard deviation exceeded 5%. A statistical classification framework was built for diagnosing cytomegalovirus status from the catalog of TCR beta chain sequences. In a later analysis, V and J genes were assigned by comparing TCR nucleotide sequences against IMGT/GENE-DB human TR gene sequences. Using the TCRdist pipeline, a later analysis assigned CDR3 sequences along with most-parsimonious VDJ recombination scenarios. In a later analysis, every TCR beta chain was defined by the combination of its CDR3 amino acid sequence and its V-gene family, and reads without a unique V-gene family were dropped. To address suspected cross-contamination and a sequencing artifact, a later analysis removed a few hundred highly shared, low-generation-probability nucleotide sequences. In a later analysis, a clonal expansion index was calculated for each public chain from normalized within-repertoire ranks of inferred template counts. In a later analysis, generation probabilities were computed using a VDJ recombination model fitted to out-of-frame rearrangements, and the results were checked against IGoR. In a later analysis, hypergeometric tests were used to score TCR-TCR, TCR-HLA and TCR-CMV co-occurrence, with a repertoire-size bias correction applied to TCR pairs. A later analysis estimated false discovery rates by permuting HLA or CMV assignments 20 times. In a later analysis, co-occurring TCRs were grouped using DBSCAN, and TCRdist sequence similarity was added for clustering within HLA-allele-positive subsets. Co-occurrence clustering excluded repertoires with fewer than 30,000 or more than 120,000 public chains, plus five with anomalous nucleotide sharing. In TCRdb, the immuneACCESS table is reduced to in-frame sequences with V and J assigned. These tables do not hold every clone; where another copy was compared, an unresolved V gene accounts for under half, and the others remain unexplained. V and J calls plus clone size are reproduced from that table; the DNA served to infer D and trimming. This sample lists 150,000 or so clones; more than 70% were detected once. The ten largest clones add up to around 2.4% of the sample.

The sample comprised PBMCs. Here the chain combines TRBV29-1 and TRBJ1-1, and 7 bases in between align with TRBD1. The clonotype was recovered from a middle-aged man in good health and CMV-seronegative. The nucleotide sequence reads TGCAGCGCCAAAGGGACAGCGAACACTGAAGCTTTCTTT. Translated, it gives CSAKGTANTEAFF.